The entry that follows covers one T cell receptor beta chain sequence. From approximately 20-30 mg of unsorted bulk tissue, DNA and RNA were co-extracted together. Those patients suffered from chronic HBV infection and were treatment-naive. These data are taken from a study of tumor-infiltrating lymphocytes in primary liver carcinoma. A primer in the constant region served to generate TCR beta cDNA from roughly 550 ng of total RNA. Researchers made the TCR beta libraries by running three nested multiplex PCR rounds with slightly modified ARM-PCR. TRBV1-TRBV30 forward primers paired with a C-beta reverse primer drove the first two PCR rounds, around 10 cycles each. TCRdb reprocessed the multiplex PCR reads via MiXCR and lists one record per CDR3 protein. The sample holds 85,000 to 100,000 distinct CDR3 sequences, 55% to 75% seen once. The V end was cut by 8 bases, the J end by 0 bases, with 11 bases between. CDR1 is SGHNT, CDR2 YENEEA, per germline. This CDR3 spans 14 amino acids.

Sample: tumor-adjacent normal liver tissue. The receptor was derived from a man aged 35-49 years with primary liver carcinoma and hepatitis B virus infection. This chain connects TRBV11-3 to TRBJ2-1; the D gene is possibly TRBD2 (5 bases). The CDR3 loop is CASGLGSSYNEQFF. In DNA form, the CDR3 reads TGTGCCAGCGGTTTAGGGAGCTCCTACAATGAGCAGTTCTTC.